The clone carrying this TCR beta chain was detected once. This sample is part of a study of blood T cell repertoires in COVID-19. Study summary: Acute and convalescent COVID-19 samples came from the United States, Italy and Spain. From T cells, B-cell-depleted T cells, or PBMCs came the material, which was cDNA or gDNA.

The CDR3 has 23 amino acids. J was trimmed by 0 bases and V by 0 bases; bases with no gene match: 17. CDR1 LGHDT and CDR2 YNNKEL come from the germline V gene (reference sequence). Original processing notes: Using reference gene primer amplification, nucleated cell counts were estimated. Clones were read by immunoSEQ multiplex PCR, and TCRdb kept only the in-frame ones, dropping some. From that table come the V and J calls and clone size; the DNA was used to work out D and trimming. The data show fewer than 250,000 clones, under 85% seen once. The gene calls are TRBV3-1 (or the pseudogene TRBV3-2) and TRBJ2-1; 13 bases match TRBD2. This clonotype was obtained from a human donor in a cohort sampled during active COVID-19. The sequenced material came from peripheral blood. The CDR3 nucleotides are TGTGCCAGCAGCCAAGATAGGAGACTAGCGGGAGGCCGAGTAACTAGCTCCTACAATGAGCAGTTCTTC. Encoded protein: CASSQDRRLAGGRVTSSYNEQFF.